Following are 23 T cell receptor beta chains from one sample sequenced in a study of blood T cell repertoires in COVID-19. TCRdb's table, derived via immunoSEQ multiplex PCR, lists solely in-frame clones and lacks some. Among around 190,000 clones, around nine tenths were seen once, and the ten largest hold 15% to 20%. The sample comprised peripheral blood. These receptors were obtained from a man aged 45-60 years with COVID-19, enrolled during active disease.

The chain uses TRBV7-9 and TRBJ1-3; TRBD1 is a possible D gene (5 bases). This CDR3 spans 13 amino acids. The ends were cut back, 8 bases at V and 2 bases at J, with 10 bases in the middle. The germline CDR1 and CDR2 sequences are SEHNR and FQNEAQ (reference sequence). The CDR3 sequence: CASAEGAGNTIYF. The DNA of the CDR3 is TGTGCCAGCGCGGAAGGGGCTGGAAACACCATATATTTT.

The chain uses TRBV28 and TRBJ2-1; 8 nucleotides line up with TRBD2. CDR3 size: 14 residues. CDR1 and CDR2 from the germline V gene are MDHEN and SYDVKM. Unmatched junction bases numbered 6, after V lost 5 bases and J lost 6 bases. DNA of the CDR3: TGTGCCAGCAGTCCAGCGGGGGCGATCAATGAGCAGTTCTTC. Its protein is CASSPAGAINEQFF. Filled out from reference TRBV28 and TRBJ2-1, the complete variable domain reads DVKVTQSSRYLVKRTGEKVFLECVQDMDHENMFWYRQDPGLGLRLIYFSYDVKMKEKGDIPEGYSVSREKKERFSLILESASTNQTSMYLCASSPAGAINEQFFGPGTRLTVL.

V is TRBV7-2 and J is TRBJ2-5, with D possibly being TRBD2 (7 bases). The V gene lost 5 bases and the J gene lost 2 bases, with 15 bases spanning the gap. Looked up from germline, CDR1 is SGHTA and CDR2 is FQGNSA. There are 15 residues in the CDR3. For the CDR3, the DNA is TGTGCCAGCAGCCCACAGGGACTATCACAAGAGACCCAGTACTTC. It is translated as CASSPQGLSQETQYF.

This clone is a singleton in its sample. V is TRBV4-1 and J is TRBJ2-2, with TRBD1 identical over 10 bases. With 1 base clipped from V and 5 bases from J, the junction kept 7 bases outside the gene matches. The CDR3 is 17 residues long. CDR1 and CDR2 (germline): MGHRA, YSYEKL. The chain's CDR3 is CASSQGSGTGVTGELFF. CDR3 DNA: TGCGCCAGCAGCCAAGGCTCGGGGACAGGGGTTACCGGGGAGCTGTTTTTT.

This clone was found a few times. The chain carries TRBV5-4 and TRBJ2-7; 14 positions match TRBD2. The junction had 1 base not matched to a gene; V was cut back by 2 bases and J by 3 bases. The CDR3 spans 15 residues. CDR1 and CDR2 (germline): SGHNT, YYREEE (reference sequence). Written as DNA, the CDR3 is TGTGCCAGCAGCTTTGGGACTAGCGGGAGCTACGAGCAGTACTTC. This gives the protein CASSFGTSGSYEQYF. Combining the CDR3 with reference TRBV5-4 and TRBJ2-7 gives the whole variable domain ETGVTQSPTHLIKTRGQQVTLRCSSQSGHNTVSWYQQALGQGPQFIFQYYREEENGRGNFPPRFSGLQFPNYSSELNVNALELDDSALYLCASSFGTSGSYEQYFGPGTRLTVT.

This chain links TRBV21-1 with TRBJ2-3; the table's D call TRBD2 went unverified against the DNA. TRBV21-1 corresponds to a pseudogene. This CDR3 spans 16 amino acids. The CDR3 nucleotides are TGTGCCAGCAGCAAAGGGAGGGGTTTGGTACCAGATACGCAGTATTTT. Translated, it gives CASSKGRGLVPDTQYF.

The chain recombines TRBV28 with TRBJ2-2; possibly TRBD2 for D (5 bases). Germline values: CDR1 MDHEN, CDR2 SYDVKM. This CDR3 has 13 residues. Trimming left V 6 bases short and J 7 bases short, with 12 bases between. CDR3 sequence (DNA): TGTGCCAGCAGCCAGTTCGAGGGCGGGGAGCTGTTTTTT. Translated, it gives CASSQFEGGELFF.

The chain combines TRBV18 with TRBJ2-1, with 9 bases fitting TRBD1. This CDR3 has 15 residues. Losses at the gene ends were 8 bases for V and 3 bases for J; bases not matched to a gene: 8. Germline V lookup: CDR1 KGHSH, CDR2 LQKENI. Here the CDR3 reads CASTTGQGNYNEQFF. The CDR3 bases are TGTGCCAGCACGACGGGACAGGGTAACTACAATGAGCAGTTCTTC.

V and J are TRBV1 and TRBJ2-2; the table's D gene call, TRBD1, was not cross checked with the DNA. TRBV1 is listed as a pseudogene. The CDR3 loop spans 18 amino acids. CDR3 in DNA: TGCACCAGCAGCCAAGATCTGGGGCCGGCCTCACCCATCGGGGAGCTGTTTTTT. It is translated as CTSSQDLGPASPIGELFF.

The rearrangement joins TRBV11-2 to TRBJ2-1, with 11 bases that match TRBD2. V gave up 1 base and J gave up 3 bases; unmatched junction bases: 2. Germline CDR1 reads SGHAT; CDR2 reads FQNNGV. This CDR3 is built from 16 residues. DNA of the CDR3: TGTGCCAGCAGCTTAGTAGGGACTAGCGGCTACAATGAGCAGTTCTTC. It codes for CASSLVGTSGYNEQFF.

The genes are TRBV7-3 and TRBJ2-1, with 10 bases aligning to TRBD2. Germline V gene sequence: CDR1 SGHTA, CDR2 FQGTGA. The CDR3 is 16 residues long. V lost 5 bases, J lost 7 bases, and 11 bases stayed unmatched. The CDR3 DNA reads as TGTGCCAGCAGCGCCACCTCTAGCGGGAGTAAAAATGAGCAGTTCTTC. Protein sequence: CASSATSSGSKNEQFF.

This rearrangement joins TRBV9 to TRBJ1-2, with D possibly TRBD1 on 5 matching bases. CDR1 is SGDLS and CDR2 is YYNGEE in the germline V gene. V lost 4 bases to trimming and J lost 6 bases, with 34 bases between them. The length of the CDR3 is 20 residues. CDR3 sequence (DNA): TGTGCCAGCAGCCCACGCTCACGGGGCAGTTTGTTGGGCGGGGAGGATGGCTACACCTTC. This gives the protein CASSPRSRGSLLGGEDGYTF. Filled out from reference TRBV9 and TRBJ1-2, the complete variable domain reads DSGVTQTPKHLITATGQRVTLRCSPRSGDLSVYWYQQSLDQGLQFLIQYYNGEERAKGNILERFSAQQFPDLHSELNLSSLELGDSALYFCASSPRSRGSLLGGEDGYTFGSGTRLTVV.

V and J are TRBV5-1 and TRBJ2-3; a possible D gene is TRBD2 (6 bases). V was pared by 0 bases and J by 2 bases, with 13 bases between. The CDR3 runs to 16 residues. Germline assignment: CDR1 SGHRS and CDR2 YFSETQ. CDR3 sequence: CASSLGVSGVTDTQYF. The CDR3 nucleotides are TGCGCCAGCAGCTTGGGGGTTAGCGGAGTCACAGATACGCAGTATTTT. Looking up the rest from reference TRBV5-1 and TRBJ2-3 gives the full variable domain: KAGVTQTPRYLIKTRGQQVTLSCSPISGHRSVSWYQQTPGQGLQFLFEYFSETQRNKGNFPGRFSGRQFSNSRSEMNVSTLELGDSALYLCASSLGVSGVTDTQYFGPGTRLTVL.

V and J are TRBV19 and TRBJ2-3; 11 nucleotides agree with TRBD2. Germline CDR1 reads LNHDA; CDR2 reads SQIVND (reference sequence). V shed 3 bases, J shed 3 bases, and the junction held 14 bases outside the gene matches. The CDR3 is 19 amino acids. CDR3 bases: TGTGCCAGTAGTATTCGCCAGGGGCTAGCGGGAGGAAGAACAGATACGCAGTATTTT. This translates into CASSIRQGLAGGRTDTQYF.

The genes are TRBV28 and TRBJ1-2; 7 bases map to TRBD1. V lost 5 bases and J lost 4; bases outside the gene matches: 10. The CDR3 has 15 residues. CDR1 is MDHEN, CDR2 SYDVKM, per germline. The CDR3 DNA reads as TGTGCCAGCAGTGCGCCGGGACAGCAAGCCTATGGCTACACCTTC. Its protein product is CASSAPGQQAYGYTF.

J is TRBJ2-1 and V is TRBV18; D may be TRBD1 (5 bases). The CDR3 covers 14 residues. Germline CDR1 is KGHSH and CDR2 is LQKENI. The V gene lost 4 bases and the J gene lost 2 bases, with 9 bases spanning the gap. This CDR3 reads CASSLQETYNEQFF. CDR3 in DNA: TGTGCCAGCTCACTACAGGAGACCTACAATGAGCAGTTCTTC. Full variable domain (outside the CDR3, taken from reference TRBV18 and TRBJ2-1): NAGVMQNPRHLVRRRGQEARLRCSPMKGHSHVYWYRQLPEEGLKFMVYLQKENIIDESGMPKERFSAEFPKEGPSILRIQQVVRGDSAAYFCASSLQETYNEQFFGPGTRLTVL.

The chain joins TRBV5-1 to TRBJ2-5; 13 positions agree with TRBD2. With V trimmed by 3 bases and J by 1 base, 0 bases remained unmatched. Per germline, CDR1 SGHRS and CDR2 YFSETQ. The CDR3 contains 15 residues. The CDR3 region is CASSWTSGGQETQYF. DNA for the CDR3: TGCGCCAGCAGCTGGACTAGCGGGGGCCAAGAGACCCAGTACTTC. Full variable domain (remainder filled in from reference TRBV5-1 and TRBJ2-5): KAGVTQTPRYLIKTRGQQVTLSCSPISGHRSVSWYQQTPGQGLQFLFEYFSETQRNKGNFPGRFSGRQFSNSRSEMNVSTLELGDSALYLCASSWTSGGQETQYFGPGTRLLVL.

The rearrangement joins TRBV9 to TRBJ2-1, with D tentatively TRBD1 (5 bases). The CDR3 is 16 residues long. V gave up 1 base and J gave up 0 bases, with 11 bases separating them. Germline assignment: CDR1 SGDLS and CDR2 YYNGEE. Here the CDR3 reads CASSVSQGFSYNEQFF. For the CDR3, the DNA is TGTGCCAGCAGCGTATCCCAGGGTTTCTCCTACAATGAGCAGTTCTTC. The full variable domain, with the rest looked up from reference TRBV9 and TRBJ2-1, is DSGVTQTPKHLITATGQRVTLRCSPRSGDLSVYWYQQSLDQGLQFLIQYYNGEERAKGNILERFSAQQFPDLHSELNLSSLELGDSALYFCASSVSQGFSYNEQFFGPGTRLTVL.

The J gene is TRBJ2-7, the V gene TRBV5-1; possibly TRBD1 for D (6 bases). V lost 1 base and J lost 3, with 14 bases in between. Per the germline V gene, CDR1 is SGHRS and CDR2 is YFSETQ. The CDR3 spans 15 residues. The CDR3 DNA follows: TGCGCCAGCAGCTTGTGGCAGGGGAAGGTCTACGAGCAGTACTTC. This sequence encodes CASSLWQGKVYEQYF. Supplemented by reference TRBV5-1 and TRBJ2-7, the full variable domain reads KAGVTQTPRYLIKTRGQQVTLSCSPISGHRSVSWYQQTPGQGLQFLFEYFSETQRNKGNFPGRFSGRQFSNSRSEMNVSTLELGDSALYLCASSLWQGKVYEQYFGPGTRLTVT.

The V and J genes are TRBV2 and TRBJ2-5, with D possibly TRBD2 on 5 matching bases. Trimming took off 1 base at V and 5 bases at J, with 11 bases between the two ends. The CDR3 contains 14 residues. The V gene's germline CDR1 is SNHLY and CDR2 FYNNEI. This CDR3 reads CASSEDSGVETQYF. The CDR3 DNA is TGTGCCAGCAGTGAAGATTCCGGGGTCGAGACCCAGTACTTC.

V is TRBV7-2 and J is TRBJ2-2, with a tentative D call TRBD1 (5 bases). This CDR3 is 15 amino acids long. CDR1 SGHTA and CDR2 FQGNSA come from the germline V gene. V was clipped by 2 bases and J by 3 bases, with 10 bases between them. The CDR3 here is CASSLTDIYTGELFF. CDR3 nucleotides: TGTGCCAGCAGCTTAACGGACATCTACACCGGGGAGCTGTTTTTT.

The rearrangement joins TRBV15 to TRBJ2-1, with 11 positions matching TRBD2. The CDR3 consists of 17 residues. The V gene end was trimmed by 1 base and the J gene end by 4 bases; junction bases not matched to a gene: 6. Looked up from germline, CDR1 is LNHNV and CDR2 is YYDKDF (reference sequence). This CDR3 reads CATSRGGGTSGYNEQFF. The DNA of the CDR3 is TGTGCCACCAGCAGAGGGGGGGGGACTAGCGGATACAATGAGCAGTTCTTC.

V usage is TRBV2 and J usage is TRBJ2-7, with 10 bases that match TRBD2. V lost 6 bases, J lost 4 bases, and 6 bases stayed unmatched. The CDR3 contains 14 residues. In germline, CDR1 is SNHLY, CDR2 FYNNEI. CDR3 DNA sequence: TGTGCCAGCAGGGGGGCTAGCGGGAGTTACGAGCAGTACTTC. Translating it yields CASRGASGSYEQYF.